The 11 T cell receptor beta chains below come from one sample, sequenced in a study of shared clonotypes between healthy human individuals. TCRdb's table, derived via immunoSEQ multiplex PCR, lists solely in-frame clones and lacks some. The data hold about 800,000 clones, with 96% observed a single time. Naive CD8 cells lacked CD45RO, underwent positive selection for CCR7 and left out terminally differentiated effector memory CD45RA+ cells. Material for sequencing was naive CD8+ T cells sorted from blood. All receptors derive from a man between 25 and 39 years old in good health.

The chain links TRBV28 to TRBJ1-5, with D tentatively TRBD1 (5 bases). The CDR3 is 14 residues long. V gave up 6 bases and J gave up 4 bases, with 13 bases separating them. The germline V gene encodes CDR1 MDHEN and CDR2 SYDVKM. The CDR3 protein is CASRSPGTNQPQHF. The DNA of the CDR3 is TGTGCCAGCAGGTCCCCGGGGACTAATCAGCCCCAGCATTTT.

As regards this clone: Other nucleotide sequences from this sample produce the same CDR3. The chain recombines TRBV27 with TRBJ2-7, with a tentative D call TRBD2 (5 bases). CDR1 and CDR2 from the germline V gene are MNHEY and SMNVEV (reference sequence). This CDR3 comprises 12 residues. Trimming stripped 3 bases from V and 6 bases from J, with 9 bases between. The CDR3 loop is CASSLSGFEQYF. Written as DNA, the CDR3 is TGTGCCAGCAGTTTGAGCGGATTCGAGCAGTACTTC.

The chain uses TRBV19 and TRBJ2-7; TRBD2 is a possible D gene (5 bases). Germline V gene data show CDR1 as LNHDA and CDR2 as SQIVND (reference sequence). Trimming cost V 9 bases and J 0 bases, with 21 bases left between them. The CDR3 extends over 16 amino acids. CDR3 in amino acids: CASYTHSGAPSYEQYF. CDR3 DNA sequence: TGTGCCAGCTATACCCACAGCGGAGCCCCCTCCTACGAGCAGTACTTC.

The chain has TRBV10-3 and TRBJ2-6, with 12 bases lining up with TRBD2. The germline gives CDR1 ENHRY, CDR2 SYGVKD. This CDR3 has 21 residues. After removal of 0 bases from V and 0 bases from J, the junction contained 9 bases not matched to a gene. In DNA, the CDR3 is TGTGCCATCAGTGAGTCCGGGACTAGCGGGCAAACGGGCTCTGGGGCCAACGTCCTGACTTTC. It specifies CAISESGTSGQTGSGANVLTF.

The J gene is TRBJ1-4, the V gene TRBV5-5; 9 bases map to TRBD1. The CDR3 covers 18 residues. The germline CDR1 and CDR2 sequences are SGHKS and YYEKEE (reference sequence). J lost 1 base, V lost 5 bases, and 12 bases had no gene match. The CDR3 loop reads CASSFRDRVAVTNEKLFF. CDR3 DNA: TGTGCCAGCAGTTTCCGGGACAGGGTGGCGGTAACTAATGAAAAACTGTTTTTT.

The CDR3 protein is CASSLASLAGHEQYF. The CDR3 region has the DNA TGTGCCAGCAGCTTAGCGAGCCTAGCGGGACACGAGCAGTACTTC. The chain uses TRBV7-2 and TRBJ2-7; 9 positions agree with TRBD2. Germline assignment: CDR1 SGHTA and CDR2 FQGNSA. Trimming took 0 bases from V and 5 from J; bases not matched to a gene: 5. The CDR3 is 15 amino acids.

As DNA, the CDR3 is TGTGCCAGCAGCTTGGATGGACAGGCCGAAGAGACCCAGTACTTC. Its protein product is CASSLDGQAEETQYF. This sequence joins TRBV5-4 and TRBJ2-5; TRBD1 matches 7 bases. The V gene's germline CDR1 is SGHNT and CDR2 YYREEE (reference sequence). The CDR3 spans 15 residues. With 0 bases clipped from V and 3 bases from J, the junction kept 5 bases outside the gene matches.

The chain has TRBV28 and TRBJ2-7; 8 bases fit TRBD1. Trimming removed 5 bases from V and 5 bases from J; junction bases left unmatched: 8. Looked up from germline, CDR1 is MDHEN and CDR2 is SYDVKM. The CDR3 is 14 residues long. The CDR3 DNA is TGTGCCAGCAGTCGATTGGGGACAGGCAACGAGCAGTACTTC. Translating it yields CASSRLGTGNEQYF. Complete variable domain (other parts from reference TRBV28 and TRBJ2-7): DVKVTQSSRYLVKRTGEKVFLECVQDMDHENMFWYRQDPGLGLRLIYFSYDVKMKEKGDIPEGYSVSREKKERFSLILESASTNQTSMYLCASSRLGTGNEQYFGPGTRLTVT.

Concerning this clone itself: The same CDR3 arises from other DNA sequences in this sample as well. The V gene is TRBV15, the J gene TRBJ2-7; no definite D call. Germline-derived CDR1 and CDR2 are LNHNV and YYDKDF (reference sequence). V lost 3 bases to trimming and J lost 0 bases, with 6 bases between them. This CDR3 contains 13 residues. The CDR3 is CATSRDLSYEQYF. The CDR3 DNA reads as TGTGCCACCAGCAGGGACCTCTCCTACGAGCAGTACTTC. Drawing the rest from reference TRBV15 and TRBJ2-7, the complete variable domain is DAMVIQNPRYQVTQFGKPVTLSCSQTLNHNVMYWYQQKSSQAPKLLFHYYDKDFNNEADTPDNFQSRRPNTSFCFLDIRSPGLGDTAMYLCATSRDLSYEQYFGPGTRLTVT.

The chain is built from TRBV11-2 and TRBJ2-1; 9 bases line up with TRBD2. Germline trimming cut 5 bases from V and 8 bases from J; bases unmatched to any gene: 13. CDR3 length equals 16 residues. In germline, CDR1 is SGHAT, CDR2 FQNNGV. The CDR3 region has the DNA TGTGCCAGCAGCCCCCGGACTAGCGTGGTCTTAGATGAGCAGTTCTTC. Translation gives CASSPRTSVVLDEQFF. The full variable domain, with the rest looked up from reference TRBV11-2 and TRBJ2-1, is EAGVAQSPRYKIIEKRQSVAFWCNPISGHATLYWYQQILGQGPKLLIQFQNNGVVDDSQLPKDRFSAERLKGVDSTLKIQPAKLEDSAVYLCASSPRTSVVLDEQFFGPGTRLTVL.

The chain combines TRBV13 with TRBJ1-2; no clear D. Germline CDR1 reads PRHDT; CDR2 reads FYEKMQ (reference sequence). CDR3 length: 15 amino acids. The ends were cut back, 5 bases at V and 8 bases at J, with 21 bases in the middle. This CDR3 is CASSALRQGLGGYTF. The CDR3 DNA follows: TGTGCCAGCAGCGCCCTACGTCAAGGGCTCGGAGGCTACACCTTC.